This T cell receptor (beta chain) comes out of a study of blood T cell repertoires in COVID-19. About the study: T cells, B-cell-depleted T cells, or PBMCs provided the cDNA or gDNA that served as material.

This clone has only a few counts. In terms of age and location, participants ranged from roughly 18 to 100 years and lived in under 30 US areas. Clones were read by immunoSEQ multiplex PCR, and TCRdb kept only the in-frame ones, dropping some. Counted here are about 310,000 clones, around 90% occurring once; the ten biggest clones make up around 9%. The sequence came from a woman aged 18-29 years who had recovered from COVID-19. Sequencing was carried out using PBMCs or T cells enriched from blood (not recorded which).

CDR3 nucleotide sequence: TGTGCCAGCAGCTTACTTGGACAGGGATACAATGAGCAGTTCTTC. Translating gives CASSLLGQGYNEQFF. The chain joins TRBV7-9 to TRBJ2-1; the match to TRBD1 covers 8 bases. The CDR3 is 15 amino acids. Germline CDR1 is SEHNR and CDR2 is FQNEAQ (reference sequence). V was clipped by 2 bases and J by 4 bases; unmatched bases: 4.